This T cell receptor beta chain was found in a study of shared clonotypes between healthy human individuals. Naive CD8 cells comprised CD45RO-negative, CCR7-positively selected cells, excluding terminally differentiated effector memory CD45RA+ cells. Samples underwent the assay at deep level. Assay: immunoSEQ multiplex PCR; the TCRdb copy retains only in-frame clones and omits some. The table shows millions of clones, with around 96% occurring only once. In its sample, this clone was seen once. The identical CDR3 is also encoded by other nucleotide sequences in the sample. CDR3 length: 13 amino acids. The V gene lost 1 base and the J gene lost 0 bases, with 4 bases spanning the gap. Germline V gene data show CDR1 as MNHNS and CDR2 as SASEGT.

The clonotype originates from a man between 18 and 35 years old in good health. V and J are TRBV6-1 and TRBJ2-7; no reliable D call. The material sequenced was naive CD8+ T cells sorted from blood. The CDR3 loop is CASSEDGSYEQYF. The CDR3 DNA reads TGTGCCAGCAGTGAAGATGGCTCCTACGAGCAGTACTTC.